This entry features one T cell receptor beta chain sequence. No antigen is known for it. Nothing much larger sits one base from this clone, and base qualities are not available. The method behind the library was 5' RACE. The instrument was an Illumina HiSeq 2000. A universal primer binding site was introduced by template switching, and a unique molecular identifier was present in the final cDNA, enabling accurate counting of TCR cDNA molecules. First-strand cDNA for TCR alpha and beta chains was synthesized from specific primers in the conserved constant-segment region. To control for contamination, every cDNA library carried two barcodes: a SMART-Mk sample barcode plus Illumina barcodes. TruSeq adapter sequences along with Illumina sample barcodes were introduced in two successive PCR steps. The TCR alpha and beta cDNA libraries were sequenced on the Illumina HiSeq platform using custom primers. The study's processing was this. Raw reads were processed with MiGEC to extract unique molecular identifiers, and MiXCR was used to determine CDR3 positions. For each individual, recombination models were inferred using an EM algorithm with the repgenHMM and IGoR tools. The tcR package in R was used for shared clonotype analysis, with sharing normalized by the product of cloneset sizes. Out-of-frame nonproductive sequences were analyzed to study raw recombination free of thymic and clonal selection effects. The raw public reads went through TCRdb reprocessing: fastp at Q25, MiXCR clone calling, in-frame beta chains kept. A single entry per CDR3 protein holds the most common genes and DNA from its merged rows. For this entry, the V and J calls and clone size follow TCRdb and not the study's own pipeline. Counted in this sample were hundreds of thousands of distinct CDR3 sequences; roughly 18% of them appeared once. Of the sample, 10% to 15% falls within the top ten clones.

Trimming leaves V shorter by 6 bases and J shorter by 8 bases, with the junction holding 8 bases beyond the gene matches. Including the terminal cysteine and phenylalanine, the CDR3 comprises 13 residues. Just CDR3 DNA is preserved here, 39 bases in frame from base 1. CDR1 and CDR2, per the germline V gene (reference sequence), are MNHNY and SVGAGI. All donors were healthy Caucasians. The twin cohort comprised three pairs of female monozygotic twins, all aged about 18 to 30 years. RNA for TCR libraries was isolated from peripheral blood mononuclear cells. The data stem from a study of identical twins (dated by TCRdb to 2016 to 2017). Regarding the complete study: The study deep-sequenced TCR alpha and beta repertoires from monozygotic twins, unrelated adults of various ages and cord blood to test whether fetal clonotypes persist. To rule out contamination, replicate twin experiments were performed at different times with different library preparation protocols.

The full study reports these points: Compared with coincidental sharing between unrelated individuals, an excess of low generation-probability sequences was observed among out-of-frame TCR alpha sequences shared between twins. The excess sharing between twins in beta out-of-frame sequences was weaker because fewer shared sequences reduced the signal-to-noise ratio. Abundant cord blood beta clonotypes carried fewer insertions; young adult naive repertoires showed a weaker similar trend, while memory repertoires showed none. Invariant T cells such as MAIT and iNKT could partly confound zero-insertion analyses, though diverse VJ usage argued against this for most clonotypes. In monozygotic twins, recombination models systematically underestimated out-of-frame TCR alpha sharing, but the models matched the sharing seen between unrelated individuals. Conclusions relied on cross-sectional statistical analysis, since the same donors could not be followed over many years.

These data were also reused for a study on T cells expressing NK-cell markers. As the second publication notes: Three sorted T-cell subsets (CD3+CD56+NKG2C+, CD3+CD56+NKG2C- and CD3+CD56-NKG2C+) from several donors had their TCR beta-chain repertoires profiled. Among the eight sequenced donors, only one was HCMV-seronegative, while the other seven were HCMV-seropositive. In several experiments an anti-gammadeltaTCR antibody was added to restrict sorting to alphabetaTCR-expressing T cells. In over 5 donors, the dominant CD3+CD56+NKG2C+ clonotypes were among the top 10 CD8+ clonotypes and accounted for about 1.0-7.5% of CD8+ T cells. Those dominant clonotypes were again the most abundant among CD3+CD56-NKG2C+ cells in several donors, at roughly 25-60.1%. Whether the expanded NKG2C-expressing T cell clones were specific for HCMV antigens was left unclear. Randomly selected healthy volunteers, three men and five women, were used as the eight sequenced donors. A commercial ELISA kit detecting HCMV-specific IgG in serum was used to determine HCMV serostatus. Bulk peripheral blood T-cell repertoires were additionally sequenced from unsorted PBMC for roughly six donors. Reads were demultiplexed and grouped by UMI with MIGEC, and clonotypes were assembled and quantified with MiTCR. To exclude erroneous sequences, any TCR cDNA sequence not supported by at least two reads was discarded. The tcR package was used for downstream repertoire analysis, and clonotypes were matched between fractions using CDR3 nucleotide sequence together with V segment. VDJmatch was used to annotate antigen specificity against VDJdb, with one amino acid substitution in CDR3 allowed.

The sample consisted of PBMCs. This sequence uses TRBV6-6 and TRBJ1-2, with 8 bases matching TRBD1. The source is a woman between 18 and 30 years old in good health. The nucleotide sequence reads TGTGCCAGCAGCACAGGGGGGACGGGCGGCTACACCTTC. Its amino acids are CASSTGGTGGYTF.